This T cell receptor beta chain stems from a study of cytomegalovirus exposure and HLA in healthy donors. General observations from the study: In a later analysis, at a false discovery rate of 0.05, 17,000 or so TCR beta sequences were associated with HLA alleles. In an earlier analysis, most TCR beta V segments were productive about 87% or about 30% of the time.

Germline loops: CDR1 MDHEN, CDR2 SYDVKM. The germline V and J ends were trimmed by 7 bases and 10 bases, with 23 bases remaining between them. CDR3 size: 15 residues. The PCR contained 60 Vbeta and 13 Jbeta primers. TCRdb's copy holds only in-frame clones and misses some; the assay was immunoSEQ multiplex PCR. The data show approximately 150,000 clones, around 66% seen once. On this clone itself: Its antigen remains unidentified.

Healthy bone marrow donors made up the donors. The sequence was collected from a woman aged 60 to 75 in good health and CMV-seronegative. Sequenced material: PBMCs. The chain links TRBV28 to TRBJ1-3, with D perhaps matching TRBD1 (5 bases). CDR3 residues: CASTPWRQSPGTIYF. CDR3 in DNA: TGTGCCAGCACCCCTTGGAGACAGTCCCCTGGGACCATATATTTT.